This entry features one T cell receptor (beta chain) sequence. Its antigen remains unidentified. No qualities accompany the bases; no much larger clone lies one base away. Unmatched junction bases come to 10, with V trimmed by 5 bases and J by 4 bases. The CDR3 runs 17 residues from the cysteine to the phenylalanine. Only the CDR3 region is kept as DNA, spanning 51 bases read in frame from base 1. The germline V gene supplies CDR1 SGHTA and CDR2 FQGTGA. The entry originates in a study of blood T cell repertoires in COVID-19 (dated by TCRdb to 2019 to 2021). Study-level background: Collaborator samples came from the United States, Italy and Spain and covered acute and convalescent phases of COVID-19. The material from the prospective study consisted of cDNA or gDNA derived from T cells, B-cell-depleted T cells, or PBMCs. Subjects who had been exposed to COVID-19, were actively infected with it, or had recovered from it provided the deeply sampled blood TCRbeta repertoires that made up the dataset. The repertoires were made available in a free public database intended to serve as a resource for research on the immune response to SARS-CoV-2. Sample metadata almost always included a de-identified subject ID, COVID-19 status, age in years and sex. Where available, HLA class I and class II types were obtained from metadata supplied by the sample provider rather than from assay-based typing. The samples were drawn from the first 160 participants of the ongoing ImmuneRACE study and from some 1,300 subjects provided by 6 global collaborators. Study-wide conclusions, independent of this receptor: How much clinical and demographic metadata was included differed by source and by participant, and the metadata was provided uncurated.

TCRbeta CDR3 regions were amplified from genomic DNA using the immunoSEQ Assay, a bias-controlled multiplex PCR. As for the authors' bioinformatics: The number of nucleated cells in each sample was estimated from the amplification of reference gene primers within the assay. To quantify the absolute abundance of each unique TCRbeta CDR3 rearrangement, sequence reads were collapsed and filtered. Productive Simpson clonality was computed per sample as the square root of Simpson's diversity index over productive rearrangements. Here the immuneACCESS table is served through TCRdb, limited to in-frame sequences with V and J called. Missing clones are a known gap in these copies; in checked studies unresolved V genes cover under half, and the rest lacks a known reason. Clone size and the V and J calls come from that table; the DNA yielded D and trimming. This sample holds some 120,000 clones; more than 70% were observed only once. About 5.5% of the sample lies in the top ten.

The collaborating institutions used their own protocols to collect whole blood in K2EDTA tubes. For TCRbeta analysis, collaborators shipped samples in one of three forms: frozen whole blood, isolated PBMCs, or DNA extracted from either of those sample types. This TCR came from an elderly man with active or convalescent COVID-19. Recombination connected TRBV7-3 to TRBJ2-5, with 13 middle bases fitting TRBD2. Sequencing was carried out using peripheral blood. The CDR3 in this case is CASSPPAGTSGVETQYF. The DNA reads TGTGCCAGCAGCCCCCCGGCCGGGACTAGCGGGGTAGAGACCCAGTACTTC.